These T cell receptor beta chains were read from a single sample in a study of cytomegalovirus exposure and HLA in healthy donors. Some clones are missing from TCRdb's copy, which holds only in-frame ones; the method was immunoSEQ multiplex PCR. This sample yields 300,000 or so clones, of which roughly 86% are seen a single time; about 2% belongs to the top ten. Sequenced: PBMCs. Source of these receptors: a woman aged 40-49 years in good health and CMV-seropositive. CDR3s include the opening cysteine and the closing phenylalanine or tryptophan. Fields, in order: V gene, J gene, D gene, clone size, CDR3 DNA, CDR3 protein. D genes are given only for firm matches. Size is omitted from some rows. Given values are once, few, many or a class for expanded clones.

V gene: TRBV7-8; J gene: TRBJ2-1; D gene: TRBD2; clone size: .; CDR3 DNA: TGTGCCAGCAGCTTAGCGACCCTAGCGGCGTACAATGAGCAGTTCTTC; CDR3 protein: CASSLATLAAYNEQFF
V gene: TRBV2; J gene: TRBJ2-1; D gene: .; clone size: .; CDR3 DNA: TGTGCCAGCACGGTTGGAGGGGATGAGCAGTTCTTC; CDR3 protein: CASTVGGDEQFF
V gene: TRBV5-6; J gene: TRBJ1-5; D gene: .; clone size: once; CDR3 DNA: TGTGCCAGCAGCTTGGACAGGGCCCATCAGCCCCAGCATTTT; CDR3 protein: CASSLDRAHQPQHF
V gene: TRBV18; J gene: TRBJ1-2; D gene: .; clone size: .; CDR3 DNA: TGTGCCAGCTCACCCATGACAGCCTCCTATGGCTACACCTTC; CDR3 protein: CASSPMTASYGYTF
V gene: TRBV21-1; J gene: TRBJ2-5; D gene: .; clone size: .; CDR3 DNA: TGTGCCAGCAGCAAAGCCAGGGCAGCCCAAGAGACCCAGTACTTC; CDR3 protein: CASSKARAAQETQYF
V gene: TRBV2; J gene: TRBJ2-1; D gene: .; clone size: .; CDR3 DNA: TGTGCCAGCAGTTCGACAGGACCCTACAATGAGCAGTTCTTC; CDR3 protein: CASSSTGPYNEQFF
V gene: TRBV28; J gene: TRBJ1-5; D gene: .; clone size: .; CDR3 DNA: TGTGCCAGCAGTTTATACAGGGAACGAAATCAGCCCCAGCATTTT; CDR3 protein: CASSLYRERNQPQHF
V gene: TRBV5-1; J gene: TRBJ2-7; D gene: TRBD1; clone size: once; CDR3 DNA: TGCGCCAGCAGCGCCCCGGGACAGGGGGCCCACGAGCAGTACTTC; CDR3 protein: CASSAPGQGAHEQYF
V gene: TRBV19; J gene: TRBJ2-3; D gene: .; clone size: .; CDR3 DNA: TGTGCCAGTAGTATTCCGGGAATAACGGATACGCAGTATTTT; CDR3 protein: CASSIPGITDTQYF
V gene: TRBV28; J gene: TRBJ2-7; D gene: TRBD2; clone size: .; CDR3 DNA: TGTGCCAGCAGACCCGGGACTAGCTTTTTGAGCTCCTACGAGCAGTACTTC; CDR3 protein: CASRPGTSFLSSYEQYF
V gene: TRBV6-1; J gene: TRBJ1-6; D gene: .; clone size: .; CDR3 DNA: TGTGCCAGCAGTGAACAAGGGAGCCCTCCCGCCTATAATTCACCCCTCCACTTT; CDR3 protein: CASSEQGSPPAYNSPLHF
V gene: TRBV7-8; J gene: TRBJ1-2; D gene: .; clone size: .; CDR3 DNA: TGTGCCAGCAGCTTATACGGTGTCCGTGGCTACACCTTC; CDR3 protein: CASSLYGVRGYTF
V gene: TRBV12-5; J gene: TRBJ2-1; D gene: .; clone size: .; CDR3 DNA: TGTGCTAGTGGTTTGGCCCATAATGAGCAGTTCTTC; CDR3 protein: CASGLAHNEQFF
V gene: TRBV25-1; J gene: TRBJ2-7; D gene: .; clone size: .; CDR3 DNA: TGTGCCAGTCAGGGGGAGCGGGAGTTCCACGAGCAGTACTTC; CDR3 protein: CASQGEREFHEQYF
V gene: TRBV2; J gene: TRBJ1-2; D gene: .; clone size: .; CDR3 DNA: TGTGCCAGCGCGAGGACAGCCATACTCTATGGCTACACCTTC; CDR3 protein: CASARTAILYGYTF
V gene: TRBV7-9; J gene: TRBJ2-5; D gene: TRBD1; clone size: .; CDR3 DNA: TGTGCCAGCGGAACAAAGGGGGCCGGTCAAGAGACCCAGTACTTC; CDR3 protein: CASGTKGAGQETQYF
V gene: TRBV5-6; J gene: TRBJ2-3; D gene: .; clone size: .; CDR3 DNA: TGTGCCAGCAGCTCCACCGCCAGCGGGCTCACAGATACGCAGTATTTT; CDR3 protein: CASSSTASGLTDTQYF
V gene: TRBV11-1; J gene: TRBJ2-6; D gene: TRBD1; clone size: .; CDR3 DNA: TGTGCCAGCAGCTCCCAGGGGGCCGCTGGGGCCAACGTCCTGACTTTC; CDR3 protein: CASSSQGAAGANVLTF
V gene: TRBV7-2; J gene: TRBJ1-1; D gene: .; clone size: .; CDR3 DNA: TGTGCCAGCAGCTTATCCCGGGGAAGCGCTGAAGCTTTCTTT; CDR3 protein: CASSLSRGSAEAFF
V gene: TRBV11-2; J gene: TRBJ1-5; D gene: .; clone size: .; CDR3 DNA: TGTGCCAGCAGCTTACTTGCAGATCAGCCCCAGCATTTT; CDR3 protein: CASSLLADQPQHF
V gene: TRBV6-5; J gene: TRBJ2-7; D gene: TRBD2; clone size: .; CDR3 DNA: TGTGCCAGCAGTTCCCTTAGCGGGAGCAGGTACGAGCAGTACTTC; CDR3 protein: CASSSLSGSRYEQYF
V gene: TRBV6-5; J gene: TRBJ1-5; D gene: TRBD1; clone size: .; CDR3 DNA: TGTGCCAGCAGTCTTGACAGGGGTAATCAGCCCCAGCATTTT; CDR3 protein: CASSLDRGNQPQHF
V gene: TRBV11-1; J gene: TRBJ2-2; D gene: TRBD1; clone size: .; CDR3 DNA: TGTGCCAGCAGCTTACGGACAGGGGGTAACACCGGGGAGCTGTTTTTT; CDR3 protein: CASSLRTGGNTGELFF
V gene: TRBV7-3; J gene: TRBJ2-3; D gene: TRBD2; clone size: few; CDR3 DNA: TGTGCCAGCAGCTTAAATTGGAGCGGGAGGAGTCCAGATACGCAGTATTTT; CDR3 protein: CASSLNWSGRSPDTQYF
V gene: TRBV9; J gene: TRBJ1-1; D gene: TRBD1; clone size: .; CDR3 DNA: TGTGCCAGCAGCACCTTCGACAGGGCTGAAGCTTTCTTT; CDR3 protein: CASSTFDRAEAFF
V gene: TRBV6-6; J gene: TRBJ2-5; D gene: .; clone size: once; CDR3 DNA: TGTGCCAGCAGTCCGGACAGCCGAGAGACCCAGTACTTC; CDR3 protein: CASSPDSRETQYF
V gene: TRBV27; J gene: TRBJ1-2; D gene: .; clone size: .; CDR3 DNA: TGTGCCAGCACCCCGGGAGGGGGGGGGTTCTATGGCTACACCTTC; CDR3 protein: CASTPGGGGFYGYTF
V gene: TRBV6-5; J gene: TRBJ2-3; D gene: .; clone size: .; CDR3 DNA: TGTGCCAGCAGTTCCAGGGGCGGGGATACGCAGTATTTT; CDR3 protein: CASSSRGGDTQYF
V gene: TRBV7-2; J gene: TRBJ1-2; D gene: TRBD1; clone size: .; CDR3 DNA: TGTGCCAGCAGCTTATGGCCGGGACAGGGGGCGGCTAACTATGGCTACACCTTC; CDR3 protein: CASSLWPGQGAANYGYTF
V gene: TRBV7-2; J gene: TRBJ2-7; D gene: .; clone size: .; CDR3 DNA: TGTGCCAGCAGCCCGAATGGCGGGCTTAGCAGCCGCGAGCAGTACTTC; CDR3 protein: CASSPNGGLSSREQYF
V gene: TRBV19; J gene: TRBJ2-1; D gene: TRBD2; clone size: once; CDR3 DNA: TGTGCCAGTAGTATAAGGGGGACTAGTGGTTTGCATCTAAACAATGAGCAGTTCTTC; CDR3 protein: CASSIRGTSGLHLNNEQFF
V gene: TRBV30; J gene: TRBJ1-1; D gene: .; clone size: once; CDR3 DNA: TGTGCCTGGAGTCTGGGACACATGAACACTGAAGCTTTCTTT; CDR3 protein: CAWSLGHMNTEAFF
V gene: TRBV7-9; J gene: TRBJ2-7; D gene: TRBD2; clone size: .; CDR3 DNA: TGTGCCAGCAGCCCCGGGACTAGCGGGAGCATGATAGGGGAGGAGCAGTACTTC; CDR3 protein: CASSPGTSGSMIGEEQYF
V gene: TRBV7-2; J gene: TRBJ2-7; D gene: .; clone size: .; CDR3 DNA: TGTGCCAGCAGCCCAGCAGGGGGCGGGAGAGCTACCTACGAGCAGTACTTC; CDR3 protein: CASSPAGGGRATYEQYF
V gene: TRBV18; J gene: TRBJ1-2; D gene: TRBD1; clone size: once; CDR3 DNA: TGTGCCAGCTCCCCCTATGCAGGGGGCGGCCGAGGGAGCTACACCTTC; CDR3 protein: CASSPYAGGGRGSYTF
V gene: TRBV7-2; J gene: TRBJ1-3; D gene: .; clone size: .; CDR3 DNA: TGTGCCAGCAGCTTAGCGACAGCCGGAAACACCATATATTTT; CDR3 protein: CASSLATAGNTIYF
V gene: TRBV2; J gene: TRBJ2-7; D gene: .; clone size: .; CDR3 DNA: TGTGCCAGCAGTGATCCCCTAGCGCGAATGGAGCAGTACTTC; CDR3 protein: CASSDPLARMEQYF
V gene: TRBV5-1; J gene: TRBJ2-7; D gene: .; clone size: .; CDR3 DNA: TGCGCCAGCAGCTTGGCCGAGAGATCCACCTACGAGCAGTACTTC; CDR3 protein: CASSLAERSTYEQYF
V gene: TRBV12-5; J gene: TRBJ2-1; D gene: .; clone size: .; CDR3 DNA: TGTGCTAGTGGTCTTTACAATGAGCAGTTCTTC; CDR3 protein: CASGLYNEQFF
V gene: TRBV9; J gene: TRBJ2-5; D gene: TRBD2; clone size: .; CDR3 DNA: TGTGCCAGCAGCGCAGCGGGAGAAGGAGAGACCCAGTACTTC; CDR3 protein: CASSAAGEGETQYF
V gene: TRBV11-2; J gene: TRBJ1-1; D gene: .; clone size: many; CDR3 DNA: TGTGCCAGCACCCGACGCGGGGAGAGAACTGAAGCTTTCTTT; CDR3 protein: CASTRRGERTEAFF
V gene: TRBV9; J gene: TRBJ2-1; D gene: .; clone size: few; CDR3 DNA: TGTGCCAGCAGCGCAGGAATATCCTACAATGAGCAGTTCTTC; CDR3 protein: CASSAGISYNEQFF